The present entry profiles one T cell receptor (beta chain) with its context. Germline assignment: CDR1 MDHEN and CDR2 SYDVKM. V shed 7 bases and J 7 bases; nucleotides not matched to a gene: 13. CDR3 length equals 15 residues. Sequencing used immunoSEQ multiplex PCR; TCRdb keeps in-frame clones, though not all of them. This table has 20,000 to 25,000 clones, around 92% appearing once. The data stem from a study of blood T cell repertoires in COVID-19. Sequenced material: peripheral blood. The V gene is TRBV28, the J gene TRBJ2-7, with 10 bases identical to TRBD1. The TCR comes from a human donor in a cohort sampled during active COVID-19. The CDR3 region has the DNA TGTGCCAGCACCGCTTCCGGGACAGGGGATAGAGAGCAGTACTTC. Encoded protein: CASTASGTGDREQYF.